Below, 32 T cell receptor beta chains from the same sample are listed, as sequenced in a study of T cells in Graves' hyperthyroidism and ophthalmopathy. Amplified TCR beta CDR3 regions came from RNA transcripts. The HTBI primer set was used in a first-round RT-PCR of the TCR CDR3. TCRdb re-derived calls from the multiplex PCR reads in MiXCR, one entry per CDR3 protein. The sample contains about 380,000 distinct CDR3 sequences, about 14% of which appear only once. Sequenced material: blood. All receptors come from a man aged 25 to 40 with Graves' hyperthyroidism that later progressed to Graves' ophthalmopathy.

The chain combines TRBV28 with TRBJ2-3; 7 bases map to TRBD1. Germline lookup yields CDR1 MDHEN and CDR2 SYDVKM. The CDR3 contains 13 residues. V lost 6 bases, J lost 7 bases, and 7 bases stayed unmatched. The CDR3 region is CASSPGGTYTQYF. The CDR3 DNA follows: TGTGCCAGCAGCCCAGGGGGTACATATACGCAGTATTTT.

The chain has TRBV7-2 and TRBJ2-1; tentatively, D is TRBD2 (7 bases). The CDR3 totals 14 residues. V gave up 7 bases and J gave up 8 bases, with 18 bases separating them. Germline CDR1 reads SGHTA; CDR2 reads FQGNSA. CDR3 protein: CASNLGGGGDEQFF. The CDR3 nucleotides read TGTGCCAGCAACCTAGGGGGAGGGGGGGATGAGCAGTTCTTC.

This clonotype has a count of ten or more. The rearrangement links TRBV2 to TRBJ2-2; 11 nucleotides align to TRBD2. V shed 3 bases, J shed 7 bases, and the junction held 7 bases outside the gene matches. Looked up from germline, CDR1 is SNHLY and CDR2 is FYNNEI. This CDR3 has 16 residues. Written as DNA, the CDR3 is TGTGCCAGCAGTGATGGGCTAGCGGGGGGAATCGGGGAGCTGTTTTTT. This sequence encodes CASSDGLAGGIGELFF.

This chain uses TRBV4-1 with TRBJ2-3, with unresolved D. CDR3 length: 13 amino acids. Germline CDR1 is MGHRA and CDR2 is YSYEKL. V was cut by 4 bases and J by 4 bases, with 9 bases left in between. Here the CDR3 DNA reads TGCGCCAGCAGCCCTTATTGGTCAGATACGCAGTATTTT. It translates to CASSPYWSDTQYF.

This sequence joins TRBV11-2 and TRBJ2-3; 10 nucleotides agree with TRBD2. The trim removed 3 bases at V and 4 bases at J, leaving 13 bases unmatched. The length of the CDR3 is 18 residues. Germline-derived CDR1 and CDR2 are SGHAT and FQNNGV. The CDR3 nucleotides read TGTGCCAGCAGCTTCGGGTTCAGCGGGAGGGCCTTTCCAGATACGCAGTATTTT. Translating gives CASSFGFSGRAFPDTQYF. The full variable domain, rest sourced from reference TRBV11-2 and TRBJ2-3, is EAGVAQSPRYKIIEKRQSVAFWCNPISGHATLYWYQQILGQGPKLLIQFQNNGVVDDSQLPKDRFSAERLKGVDSTLKIQPAKLEDSAVYLCASSFGFSGRAFPDTQYFGPGTRLTVL.

The genes are TRBV4-1 and TRBJ1-6; a weak D match, TRBD1 (6 bases). CDR3 size: 17 residues. Germline CDR1 and CDR2: MGHRA and YSYEKL. V was clipped by 0 bases and J by 4 bases, with 13 bases between them. The DNA of the CDR3 is TGCGCCAGCAGCCAAGATGCACAGGGCCATTATAATTCACCCCTCCACTTT. It translates to CASSQDAQGHYNSPLHF.

There are many counts of this clonotype. CDR3 amino acids: CASSSRTEAFF. For the CDR3, the DNA is TGTGCCAGCTCATCTCGCACTGAAGCTTTCTTT. The chain combines TRBV18 with TRBJ1-1; D not certain. This CDR3 is 11 amino acids long. Germline CDR1 and CDR2: KGHSH and LQKENI. Trimming stripped 5 bases from V and 4 bases from J, with 5 bases between.

This CDR3 is CAWSVVKGFNQPQHF. The CDR3 DNA is TGTGCCTGGAGTGTTGTAAAGGGGTTCAATCAGCCCCAGCATTTT. The genes are TRBV30 and TRBJ1-5, with D maybe TRBD1 (5 bases). Germline CDR1 is GTSNPN and CDR2 is SVGIG (reference sequence). The CDR3 contains 15 residues. Trimming removed 0 bases from V and 3 bases from J, with 12 bases in between.

This clonotype was counted many times. V is TRBV2 and J is TRBJ2-1; 8 nucleotides line up with TRBD2. The CDR3 runs 15 residues. Trimming removed 3 bases from V and 10 bases from J; junction bases left unmatched: 11. Germline CDR1 reads SNHLY; CDR2 reads FYNNEI. The CDR3 loop reads CASSDPRTSSREQFF. CDR3 nucleotides: TGTGCCAGCAGTGACCCAAGGACTAGCTCTAGAGAGCAGTTCTTC.

Worth noting for this clonotype: Since a much larger clone is just one base distant, this may be a read error. The genes are TRBV27 and TRBJ2-7; weak D call: TRBD2 (5 bases). This CDR3 region has 16 residues. In germline, CDR1 is MNHEY, CDR2 SMNVEV (reference sequence). CDR3 coding DNA: TGTGCCAGCAGTTTAGGAGGCCTCACCCCATTCTACGAGCGGTACTTC. Amino acid sequence: CASSLGGLTPFYERYF.

This clonotype was detected ten times or more. The CDR3 region is CASSPDRQYGYTF. For the CDR3, the DNA is TGTGCCAGCAGCCCGGACAGGCAATATGGCTACACCTTC. The rearrangement uses TRBV11-2 and TRBJ1-2; 7 bases match TRBD1. With 5 bases clipped from V and 5 bases from J, the junction kept 5 bases outside the gene matches. CDR3 length: 13 residues. Germline CDR1 SGHAT, CDR2 FQNNGV.

This chain links TRBV29-1 with TRBJ2-1; 11 nucleotides align to TRBD2. The CDR3 is made up of 14 amino acids. Germline loops: CDR1 SQVTM, CDR2 ANQGSEA. V lost 4 bases, J lost 7 bases, and 6 bases stayed unmatched. CDR3 region: CSVGYRLAGNEQFF. The DNA for the CDR3 is TGCAGCGTTGGTTACCGACTAGCGGGGAATGAGCAGTTCTTC.

The rearrangement uses TRBV18 and TRBJ2-5; D not certain. CDR1 and CDR2 from the germline V gene are KGHSH and LQKENI. V was clipped by 2 bases and J by 2 bases, with 12 bases between them. The length of the CDR3 is 15 residues. Here the CDR3 reads CASSPVAVVQETQYF. DNA of the CDR3: TGTGCCAGCTCACCAGTGGCAGTAGTACAAGAGACCCAGTACTTC.

This clonotype was recorded at least ten times. The chain uses TRBV6-6 and TRBJ2-7, with TRBD2 as a possible D gene (6 bases). CDR1 MNHNY and CDR2 SVGAGI come from the germline V gene (reference sequence). The CDR3 has 15 residues. Deletions cut 0 bases from V and 7 bases from J, with 16 bases between. The CDR3 reads CASSYSLAPFQEQYF. CDR3 in DNA: TGTGCCAGCAGTTACTCACTAGCACCTTTTCAAGAGCAGTACTTC.

There are many counts of this clonotype. V is TRBV14 and J is TRBJ1-2; 7 bases fit TRBD1. V shed 2 bases, J shed 8 bases, and the junction held 17 bases outside the gene matches. Germline CDR1 SGHDN, CDR2 FVKESK. The CDR3 covers 17 residues. CDR3 in DNA: TGTGCCAGCAGCCAAAAAGGCCGGGACAGAAGGTCTCGAGGCTACACCTTC. Protein: CASSQKGRDRRSRGYTF.

This clonotype was recorded many times. The J gene is TRBJ2-5, the V gene TRBV9, with D unclear. Trimming took off 0 bases at V and 5 bases at J, with 14 bases between the two ends. The CDR3 runs 15 residues. CDR1 SGDLS and CDR2 YYNGEE come from the germline V gene. CDR3 in amino acids: CASSVGWGPSETQYF. The CDR3 coding sequence is TGTGCCAGCAGCGTAGGATGGGGTCCTTCGGAGACCCAGTACTTC.

This clonotype was detected many times. This chain links TRBV30 with TRBJ2-3; D remains ambiguous. V gave up 2 bases and J gave up 3 bases, with 9 bases separating them. CDR3 size: 13 residues. CDR1 and CDR2 (germline): GTSNPN, SVGIG (reference sequence). The CDR3 nucleotides are TGTGCCTGGAGTCCCCGTAGGACAGATACGCAGTATTTT. Translated, it gives CAWSPRRTDTQYF.

This clonotype was counted many times. The chain couples TRBV12-3 or TRBV12-4 to TRBJ1-1, with D maybe TRBD1 (5 bases). Trimming left V 0 bases short and J 4 bases short, with 18 bases between. The CDR3 spans 17 residues. CDR3 DNA: TGTGCCAGCAGTTTAGCAGGGGTCAGGTACCTGTTCACTGAAGCTTTCTTT. Its translation is CASSLAGVRYLFTEAFF.

J is TRBJ1-3 and V is TRBV4-1; no clear D gene. The ends were cut back, 0 bases at V and 3 bases at J, with 9 bases in the middle. The length of the CDR3 is 15 residues. Per the germline V gene, CDR1 is MGHRA and CDR2 is YSYEKL. CDR3 bases: TGCGCCAGCAGCCAAGATCGGGTTCTTGGAAACACCATATATTTT. Its translation is CASSQDRVLGNTIYF.

The V and J genes are TRBV3-1 and TRBJ2-7; D not resolved. The V gene's germline CDR1 is LGHDT and CDR2 YNNKEL (reference sequence). V lost 5 bases to trimming and J lost 7 bases, with 18 bases between them. This CDR3 has 14 amino acids. CDR3 region: CASSATRLAMEQYF. The CDR3 DNA reads TGTGCCAGCAGCGCCACACGTCTGGCGATGGAGCAGTACTTC.

This clonotype turned up a few times. V and J are TRBV2 and TRBJ2-5; possible D gene TRBD2, 5 bases. This CDR3 spans 15 amino acids. The ends were cut back, 3 bases at V and 2 bases at J, with 13 bases in the middle. The germline V gene has CDR1 SNHLY and CDR2 FYNNEI. In DNA form, the CDR3 reads TGTGCCAGCAGTGACTCCCGGAAGCGGCAAGAGACCCAGTACTTC. Protein product: CASSDSRKRQETQYF.

This clonotype was recorded at least ten times. One end of the junction fails to match germline, which may point to a read error. V usage is TRBV7-9 and J usage is TRBJ2-5; D may be TRBD2 (6 bases). Germline CDR1 reads SEHNR; CDR2 reads FQNEAQ (reference sequence). The CDR3 runs to 12 residues. Written as DNA, the CDR3 is TGTGCCAGCAGTTTAGCGGAAGAGACCCAGTACTTC. This gives the protein CASSLAEETQYF.

This clonotype was recorded at least ten times. The V and J genes are TRBV6-1 and TRBJ2-3; 13 nucleotides line up with TRBD2. CDR3 size: 14 residues. Germline V CDR1 and CDR2: MNHNS, SASEGT. After removal of 8 bases from V and 7 bases from J, the junction contained 6 bases not matched to a gene. The CDR3 spells CASARTSGGNTQYF. The DNA for the CDR3 is TGTGCCAGCGCCCGGACTAGCGGGGGAAATACGCAGTATTTT.

This clonotype was seen at least ten times. The chain couples TRBV28 to TRBJ1-2; D gene uncertain. CDR1 and CDR2 (germline): MDHEN, SYDVKM. There are 16 residues in the CDR3. V dropped 5 bases and J dropped 1 base, with 17 bases sitting between them. CDR3 nucleotide sequence: TGTGCCAGCAGTGTACCCGCCCCGGGCAATAACTATGGCTACACCTTC. Its translation is CASSVPAPGNNYGYTF.

This clonotype was recorded many times. This chain uses TRBV12-3 or TRBV12-4 with TRBJ2-5, with 8 bases lining up with TRBD2. The CDR3 loop spans 14 amino acids. V lost 8 bases and J lost 2; bases outside the gene matches: 7. For the CDR3, the DNA is TGTGCCAGCGGAAAACTAGCGGAGCAAGAGACCCAGTACTTC. This translates into CASGKLAEQETQYF.

This clonotype was detected only a few times. V and J are TRBV5-4 and TRBJ1-2; D possibly corresponds to TRBD1 (5 bases). The CDR3 is 12 amino acids. The germline CDR1 and CDR2 sequences are SGHNT and YYREEE (reference sequence). Trimming pared 1 base from V and 8 bases from J, leaving 9 bases between. As DNA, the CDR3 is TGTGCCAGCAGCTTGCTAGGGGCCGGCTACACCTTC. Its protein is CASSLLGAGYTF.

This clonotype was seen ten or more times. The rearrangement links TRBV10-1 to TRBJ2-5, with TRBD2 matching over 8 bases. Germline CDR1 reads WNHNN; CDR2 reads SYGVQD (reference sequence). J was trimmed by 2 bases and V by 6 bases; bases with no gene match: 14. CDR3 size: 17 residues. This CDR3 reads CASSKGLAAGGQETQYF. In DNA form, the CDR3 reads TGCGCCAGCAGCAAAGGTCTCGCGGCGGGGGGTCAAGAGACCCAGTACTTC.

In this sample, this clonotype turned up many times. V usage is TRBV7-4 and J usage is TRBJ2-7; 9 bases map to TRBD2. CDR3 size: 16 residues. V was clipped by 6 bases and J by 3 bases; unmatched bases: 12. Germline-derived CDR1 and CDR2 are SGHVT and SQSDAQ. The DNA for the CDR3 is TGTGCCAGCAGACAAAGGAGCCTAGCGGGGATCTACGAGCAGTACTTC. Encoded protein: CASRQRSLAGIYEQYF.

This clonotype was recorded many times. This chain joins TRBV6-1 and TRBJ1-1; tentative D call: TRBD1 (5 bases). From germline, CDR1 is MNHNS and CDR2 SASEGT. V gave up 4 bases and J gave up 0 bases, with 18 bases separating them. This CDR3 has 17 residues. The CDR3 sequence: CASSVRREGRVNTEAFF. DNA of the CDR3: TGTGCCAGCAGTGTCCGCAGGGAAGGTAGAGTGAACACTGAAGCTTTCTTT.

Ten or more counts support this clonotype. This chain links TRBV28 with TRBJ2-7; no reliable D call. V lost 2 bases to trimming and J lost 3 bases, with 11 bases between them. Germline V gene lookup returns CDR1 MDHEN and CDR2 SYDVKM. The CDR3 is 14 residues long. CDR3 protein: CASSLLTVNYEQYF. The CDR3 DNA sequence: TGTGCCAGCAGTTTACTCACGGTAAACTACGAGCAGTACTTC.

The sample holds many counts of this clonotype. The CDR3 DNA is TGTGCCAGCAGCTTAGGGGGGGCACAGATTAATGAAAAACTGTTTTTT. Its protein product is CASSLGGAQINEKLFF. This rearrangement joins TRBV7-8 to TRBJ1-4; possibly TRBD1 for D (6 bases). V was trimmed by 1 base and J by 4 bases, leaving 13 bases between them. The CDR3 length is 16 residues. Germline lookup yields CDR1 SGHVS and CDR2 FQNEAQ. The entire variable domain, with the rest obtained from reference TRBV7-8 and TRBJ1-4, is as follows: GAGVSQSPRYKVAKRGQDVALRCDPISGHVSLFWYQQALGQGPEFLTYFQNEAQLDKSGLPSDRFFAERPEGSVSTLKIQRTQQEDSAVYLCASSLGGAQINEKLFFGSGTQLSVL.

This clonotype was picked up a small number of times. The rearrangement joins TRBV7-9 to TRBJ1-3, with a weak D call TRBD1 (6 bases). The V end was cut by 6 bases, the J end by 4 bases, with 16 bases between. The CDR3 covers 15 residues. In germline, CDR1 is SEHNR, CDR2 FQNEAQ (reference sequence). The CDR3 nucleotides read TGTGCCAGCAGTCCTACAGGGAGTTACGGAAACACCATATATTTT. Residues: CASSPTGSYGNTIYF. The variable domain in full, with the rest retrieved from reference TRBV7-9 and TRBJ1-3, is DTGVSQNPRHKITKRGQNVTFRCDPISEHNRLYWYRQTLGQGPEFLTYFQNEAQLEKSRLLSDRFSAERPKGSFSTLEIQRTEQGDSAMYLCASSPTGSYGNTIYFGEGSWLTVV.